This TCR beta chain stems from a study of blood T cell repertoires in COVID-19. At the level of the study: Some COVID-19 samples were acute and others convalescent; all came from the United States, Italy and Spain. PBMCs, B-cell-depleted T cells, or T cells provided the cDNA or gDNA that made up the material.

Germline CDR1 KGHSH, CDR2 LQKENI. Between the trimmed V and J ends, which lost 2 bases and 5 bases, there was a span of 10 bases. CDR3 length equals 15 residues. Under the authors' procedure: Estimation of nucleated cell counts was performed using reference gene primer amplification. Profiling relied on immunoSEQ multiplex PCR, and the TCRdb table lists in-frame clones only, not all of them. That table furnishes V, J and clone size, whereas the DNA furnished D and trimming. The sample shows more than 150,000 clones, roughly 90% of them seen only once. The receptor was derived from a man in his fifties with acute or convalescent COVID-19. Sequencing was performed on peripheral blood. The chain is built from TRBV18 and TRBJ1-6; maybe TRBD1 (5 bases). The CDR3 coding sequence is TGTGCCAGCTCACCAGGGGCAAGGGATAATTCACCCCTCCACTTT. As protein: CASSPGARDNSPLHF.